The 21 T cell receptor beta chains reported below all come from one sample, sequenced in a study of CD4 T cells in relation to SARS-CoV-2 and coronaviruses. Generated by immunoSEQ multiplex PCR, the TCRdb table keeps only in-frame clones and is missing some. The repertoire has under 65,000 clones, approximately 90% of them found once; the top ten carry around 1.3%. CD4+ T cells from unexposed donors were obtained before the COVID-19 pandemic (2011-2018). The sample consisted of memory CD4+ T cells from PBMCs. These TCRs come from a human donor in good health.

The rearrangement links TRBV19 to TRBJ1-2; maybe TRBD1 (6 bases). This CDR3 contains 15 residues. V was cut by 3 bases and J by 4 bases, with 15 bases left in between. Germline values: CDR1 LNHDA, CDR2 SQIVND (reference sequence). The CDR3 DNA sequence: TGTGCCAGTAGTATTGTCGGGGGCTCGGCCTATGGCTACACCTTC. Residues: CASSIVGGSAYGYTF.

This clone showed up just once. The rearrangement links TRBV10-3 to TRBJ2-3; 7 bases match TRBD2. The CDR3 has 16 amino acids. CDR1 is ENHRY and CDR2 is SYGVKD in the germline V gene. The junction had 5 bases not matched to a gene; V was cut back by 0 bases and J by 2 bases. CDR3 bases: TGTGCCATCAGTGAGTCAAGCGGGACGGCCACAGATACGCAGTATTTT. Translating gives CAISESSGTATDTQYF.

In DNA, the CDR3 is TGCGCCAGCAGCCTAGGAACAGGGGCGCTGAACACTGAAGCTTTCTTT. Translating it yields CASSLGTGALNTEAFF. This sequence joins TRBV5-1 and TRBJ1-1; 7 bases line up with TRBD1. The V gene end was trimmed by 4 bases and the J gene end by 0 bases; junction bases not matched to a gene: 9. In germline, CDR1 is SGHRS, CDR2 YFSETQ. This CDR3 region has 16 residues.

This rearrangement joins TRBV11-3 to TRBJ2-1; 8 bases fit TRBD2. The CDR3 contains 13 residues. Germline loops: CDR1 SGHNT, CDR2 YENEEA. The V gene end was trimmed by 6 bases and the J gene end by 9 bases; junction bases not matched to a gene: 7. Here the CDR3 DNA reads TGTGCCAGCAGTGCGGGGGGCGGGGGTGAGCAGTTCTTC. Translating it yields CASSAGGGGEQFF.

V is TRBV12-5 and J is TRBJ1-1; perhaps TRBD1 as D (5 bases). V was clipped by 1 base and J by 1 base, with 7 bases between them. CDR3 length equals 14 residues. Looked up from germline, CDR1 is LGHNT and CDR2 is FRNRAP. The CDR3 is CASGLDGGNTEAFF. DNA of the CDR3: TGTGCTAGTGGTTTGGACGGGGGGAACACTGAAGCTTTCTTT.

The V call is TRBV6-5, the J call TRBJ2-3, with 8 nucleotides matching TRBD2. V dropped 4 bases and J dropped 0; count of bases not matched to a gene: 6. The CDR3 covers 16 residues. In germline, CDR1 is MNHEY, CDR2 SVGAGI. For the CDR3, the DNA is TGTGCCAGCAGTTCGGGGGGGACTTTCAGCACAGATACGCAGTATTTT. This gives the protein CASSSGGTFSTDTQYF.

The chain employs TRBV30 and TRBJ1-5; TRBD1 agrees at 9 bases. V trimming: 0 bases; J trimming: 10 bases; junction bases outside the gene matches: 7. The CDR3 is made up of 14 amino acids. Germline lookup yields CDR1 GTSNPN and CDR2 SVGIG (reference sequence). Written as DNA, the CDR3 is TGTGCCTGGAGTGTAGGGGGACAGGGACCCCCCCAGCATTTT. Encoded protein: CAWSVGGQGPPQHF.

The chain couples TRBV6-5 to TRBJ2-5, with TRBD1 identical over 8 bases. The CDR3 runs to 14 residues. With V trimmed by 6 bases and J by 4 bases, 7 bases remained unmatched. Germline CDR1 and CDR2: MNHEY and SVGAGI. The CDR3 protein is CASRLQGGRETQYF. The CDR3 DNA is TGTGCCAGCAGGCTACAGGGGGGTAGAGAGACCCAGTACTTC.

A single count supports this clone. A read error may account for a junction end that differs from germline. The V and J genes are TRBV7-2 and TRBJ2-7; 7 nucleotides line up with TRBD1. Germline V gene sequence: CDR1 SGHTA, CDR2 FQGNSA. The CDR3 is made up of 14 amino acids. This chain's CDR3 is CASRPQTGPYDQYF. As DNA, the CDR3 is TGTGCCAGCAGACCGCAGACAGGGCCGTACGACCAGTACTTC. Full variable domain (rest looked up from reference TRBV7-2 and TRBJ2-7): GAGVSQSPSNKVTEKGKDVELRCDPISGHTALYWYRQSLGQGLEFLIYFQGNSAPDKSGLPSDRFSAERTGGSVSTLTIQRTQQEDSAVYLCASRPQTGPYDQYFGPGTRLTVT.

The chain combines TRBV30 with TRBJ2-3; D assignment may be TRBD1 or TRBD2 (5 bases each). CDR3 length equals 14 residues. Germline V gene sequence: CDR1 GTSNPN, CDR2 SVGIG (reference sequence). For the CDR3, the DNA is TGTGCTGCCATGAGGGGTCCCATCACAGATACGCAGTATTTT. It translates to CAAMRGPITDTQYF.

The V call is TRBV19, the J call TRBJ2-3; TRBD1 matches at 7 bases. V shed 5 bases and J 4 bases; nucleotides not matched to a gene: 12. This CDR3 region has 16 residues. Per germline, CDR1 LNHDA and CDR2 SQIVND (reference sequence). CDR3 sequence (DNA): TGTGCCAGTAGTGTCCCAGGGGGTGGTGTAGCAGATACGCAGTATTTT. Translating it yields CASSVPGGGVADTQYF. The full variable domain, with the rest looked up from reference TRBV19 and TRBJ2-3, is DGGITQSPKYLFRKEGQNVTLSCEQNLNHDAMYWYRQDPGQGLRLIYYSQIVNDFQKGDIAEGYSVSREKKESFPLTVTSAQKNPTAFYLCASSVPGGGVADTQYFGPGTRLTVL.

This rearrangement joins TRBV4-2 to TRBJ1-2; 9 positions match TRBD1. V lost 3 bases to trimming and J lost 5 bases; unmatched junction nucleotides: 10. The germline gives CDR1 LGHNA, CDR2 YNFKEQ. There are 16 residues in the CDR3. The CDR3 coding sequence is TGTGCCAGCAGCCAGGATACAGGGGGCCTCTTTTATGGCTACACCTTC. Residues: CASSQDTGGLFYGYTF.

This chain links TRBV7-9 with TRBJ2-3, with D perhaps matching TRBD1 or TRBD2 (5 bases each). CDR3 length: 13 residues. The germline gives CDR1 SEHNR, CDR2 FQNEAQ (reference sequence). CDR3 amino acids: CAATGRSTDTQYF. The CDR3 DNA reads TGTGCAGCTACGGGACGGAGCACAGATACGCAGTATTTT.

This CDR3 is CASSLWDRPSYNEQFF. DNA of the CDR3: TGTGCCAGCAGCTTGTGGGACAGGCCATCCTACAATGAGCAGTTCTTC. The chain has TRBV5-6 and TRBJ2-1; 8 bases align to TRBD1. Trimming removed 1 base from V and 1 base from J; junction bases left unmatched: 4. The CDR3 is 16 amino acids. Germline-derived CDR1 and CDR2 are SGHDT and YYEEEE.

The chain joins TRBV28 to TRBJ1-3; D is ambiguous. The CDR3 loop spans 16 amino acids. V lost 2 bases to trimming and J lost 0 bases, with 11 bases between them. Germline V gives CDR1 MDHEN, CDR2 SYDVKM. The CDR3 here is CASSLGGSLSGNTIYF. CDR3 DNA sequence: TGTGCCAGCAGTTTAGGTGGGAGCCTCTCTGGAAACACCATATATTTT.

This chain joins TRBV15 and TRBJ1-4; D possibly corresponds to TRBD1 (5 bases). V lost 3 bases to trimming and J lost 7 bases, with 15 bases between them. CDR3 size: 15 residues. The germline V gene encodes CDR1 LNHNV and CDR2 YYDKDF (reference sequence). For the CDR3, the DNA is TGTGCCACCAGCAGGACGGGACTACCGATTGAAAAACTGTTTTTT. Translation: CATSRTGLPIEKLFF.

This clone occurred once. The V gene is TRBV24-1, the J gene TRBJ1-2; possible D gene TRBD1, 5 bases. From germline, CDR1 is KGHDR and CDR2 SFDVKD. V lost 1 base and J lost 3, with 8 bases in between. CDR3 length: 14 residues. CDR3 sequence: CATSDFGADYGYTF. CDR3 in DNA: TGTGCCACCAGTGATTTTGGGGCAGACTATGGCTACACCTTC.

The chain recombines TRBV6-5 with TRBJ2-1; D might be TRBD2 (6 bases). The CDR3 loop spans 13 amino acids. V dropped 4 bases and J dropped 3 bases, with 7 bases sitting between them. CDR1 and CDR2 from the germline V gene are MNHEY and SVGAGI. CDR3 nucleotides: TGTGCCAGCAGTTGGCGGGACTACAATGAGCAGTTCTTC. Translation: CASSWRDYNEQFF.

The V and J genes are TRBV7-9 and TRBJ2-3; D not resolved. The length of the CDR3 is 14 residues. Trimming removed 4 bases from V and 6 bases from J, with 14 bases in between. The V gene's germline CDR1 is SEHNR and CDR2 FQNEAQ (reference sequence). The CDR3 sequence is CASSSASVRDTQYF. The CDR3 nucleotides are TGTGCCAGCAGCTCCGCCTCAGTTCGGGATACGCAGTATTTT.

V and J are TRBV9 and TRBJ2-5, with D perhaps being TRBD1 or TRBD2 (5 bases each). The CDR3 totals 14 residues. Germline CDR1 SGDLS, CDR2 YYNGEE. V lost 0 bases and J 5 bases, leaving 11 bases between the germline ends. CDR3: CASSVDGTRETQYF. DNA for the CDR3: TGTGCCAGCAGCGTAGACGGGACCAGGGAGACCCAGTACTTC.

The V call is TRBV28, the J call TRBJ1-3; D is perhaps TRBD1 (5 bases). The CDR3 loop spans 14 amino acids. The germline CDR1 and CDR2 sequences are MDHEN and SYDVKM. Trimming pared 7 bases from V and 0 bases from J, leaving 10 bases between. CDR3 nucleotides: TGTGCCAGCACCTTGGGGGGCTCTGGAAACACCATATATTTT. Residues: CASTLGGSGNTIYF.